The clone carrying this T cell receptor beta chain was seen once. Its antigen is still unknown. This sample is drawn from a study of OX40 agonist ivuxolimab in advanced cancers. Study at large: Ivuxolimab, an antibody that agonizes OX40 (CD134), was administered to the patients. A male proportion of over 75% was recorded, with mean age approximately 57 years and range roughly 20 to 90. Of the patients, three showed partial responses, one with hepatocellular carcinoma and two with cutaneous melanoma.

Study observations and caveats: By week 6 at 0.1 to 3.0 mg/kg, blood CD4+ and CD8+ T cells had expanded clonally.

Germline CDR1 and CDR2: ENHRY and SYGVKD. Trimming pared 5 bases from V and 5 bases from J, leaving 12 bases between. The CDR3 is made up of 14 amino acids. Profiled with immunoSEQ multiplex PCR; TCRdb holds only in-frame clones, not every one. The repertoire has around 49,000 clones, almost 80% of them found once; the top ten carry 7.9%. This sequence joins TRBV10-3 and TRBJ2-2; tentative D call: TRBD2 (6 bases). This receptor was identified in an adult with an advanced solid tumor such as melanoma, head and neck, liver or kidney cancer. This specimen consisted of CD4+ or CD8+ T cells sorted from blood, obtained in a trial of the OX40 agonist ivuxolimab. Here the CDR3 DNA reads TGTGCCATCAGTCAAGGAGGGGAGACCGGGGAGCTGTTTTTT. As protein: CAISQGGETGELFF.